The clone carrying this T cell receptor beta chain was counted a few times. The antigen remains unidentified. The sample contains more than one DNA sequence encoding this CDR3. This entry comes from a study of beta chain features in type 1 diabetes. Notes on the study in general: Individuals with type 1 diabetes displayed fewer insertions and more deletions at VDJ junctions.

The sequenced template was cDNA made from the entire isolated RNA. Assay: immunoSEQ multiplex PCR; the TCRdb copy retains only in-frame clones and omits some. The sample yields 400,000 to 500,000 clones, about 14% seen once. Germline V lookup: CDR1 SGHTA, CDR2 FQGNSA. There are 12 residues in the CDR3. V was clipped by 4 bases and J by 5 bases, with 7 bases between them. The specimen sequenced was naive CD4+ T cells from blood. The chain uses TRBV7-2 and TRBJ2-3; a weak D match, TRBD2 (5 bases). The clonotype was recovered from a man under 40 in good health. Here the CDR3 DNA reads TGTGCCAGCAGCTCTGGAGGAGATACGCAGTATTTT. As protein: CASSSGGDTQYF.